The 27 T cell receptor beta chains presented below share a single source sample, sequenced in a study of PD-1 blockade in classical Hodgkin lymphoma (dated by TCRdb to 2018 to 2020). The sample's time point label is to be understood as: cycle 4 day 1 (C4D1), after less than seven weeks of nivolumab. All trial patients had relapsed after autologous stem cell transplantation, with cohorts A, B and C differing in prior brentuximab vedotin exposure. The library was made by the immunoSEQ multiplex PCR assay. TCRdb stores this immuneACCESS table with in-frame sequences only. Part of the clones is absent; in the studies checked, under half of the shortfall reflects unresolved V genes, and no reason is known for the rest. Across this sample there are about 21,000 clones, with around 85% seen only once. The top ten clonotypes cover 13% of the sample. The starting material was peripheral blood mononuclear cells (PBMCs), obtained before the fourth cycle of nivolumab. These receptors were taken from a human donor with classical Hodgkin lymphoma.

The chain joins TRBV9 to TRBJ2-2, with TRBD1 matching over 7 bases. Germline lookup yields CDR1 SGDLS and CDR2 YYNGEE. This CDR3 region has 17 residues. Unmatched junction bases numbered 9, after V lost 0 bases and J lost 4 bases. The CDR3, as DNA: TGTGCCAGCAGCGTAGGACAAGGGGGCTCGGGCACCGGGGAGCTGTTTTTT. Encoded protein: CASSVGQGGSGTGELFF.

By sample share, this clone is medium-sized (0.01 to 0.1%). The chain employs TRBV7-2 and TRBJ1-2; D is unclear. V was trimmed by 6 bases and J by 8 bases, leaving 13 bases between them. The CDR3 loop spans 12 amino acids. CDR1 and CDR2 from the germline V gene are SGHTA and FQGNSA. Here the CDR3 reads CASSVEGFGYTF. For the CDR3, the DNA is TGTGCCAGCAGTGTAGAAGGTTTCGGCTACACCTTC.

The chain links TRBV7-3 to TRBJ2-1; TRBD1 might be the D (5 bases). This CDR3 contains 14 residues. Trimming stripped 7 bases from V and 10 bases from J, with 20 bases between. Germline values: CDR1 SGHTA, CDR2 FQGTGA. This chain's CDR3 is CASTPEPQRGEQFF. As DNA, the CDR3 is TGTGCCAGCACCCCAGAGCCCCAAAGGGGAGAGCAGTTCTTC.

This rearrangement joins TRBV29-1 to TRBJ2-7; D not certain. The V end lost 5 bases, the J end lost 5 bases, and 19 bases lay between the germline ends. This CDR3 contains 14 residues. Per the germline V gene, CDR1 is SQVTM and CDR2 is ANQGSEA. In nucleotides, the CDR3 is TGCAGCGTTCGGCCCGACTGGGGTCGAAACGAGCAGTACTTC. Translated: CSVRPDWGRNEQYF.

Here the CDR3 DNA reads TGTGCCAGCAGCTTAATATCGGGGGGCTACGAGCAGTACTTC. Its protein is CASSLISGGYEQYF. The V gene is TRBV7-6, the J gene TRBJ2-7, with 7 bases fitting TRBD2. Germline loops: CDR1 SGHVS, CDR2 FNYEAQ. The V and J ends lost 2 bases and 3 bases, in that order; junction bases with no gene match: 4. This CDR3 contains 14 residues.

The DNA for the CDR3 is TGCGCCAGCAGTCAAGGGACAGAACTCCCCGTGGGGACCCAGTACTTC. Encoded protein: CASSQGTELPVGTQYF. The rearrangement links TRBV23-1 to TRBJ2-5; 7 positions agree with TRBD1. TRBV23-1 falls under the ORF class, with uncertain function. The V gene end was trimmed by 2 bases and the J gene end by 7 bases; junction bases not matched to a gene: 13. The CDR3 covers 16 residues.

The genes are TRBV5-5 and TRBJ2-6; no definite D call. The CDR3 length is 18 residues. Germline assignment: CDR1 SGHKS and CDR2 YYEKEE (reference sequence). Trimming stripped 4 bases from V and 0 bases from J, with 17 bases between. Written as DNA, the CDR3 is TGTGCCAGCAGCAAACCCGGGCAACTTCTCTCTGGGGCCAACGTCCTGACTTTC. Translating it yields CASSKPGQLLSGANVLTF.

This chain connects TRBV5-1 to TRBJ2-4; D perhaps matches TRBD2 (6 bases). This CDR3 has 16 residues. V was clipped by 4 bases and J by 0 bases, with 14 bases between them. CDR1 SGHRS and CDR2 YFSETQ come from the germline V gene. In DNA form, the CDR3 reads TGCGCCAGCAGCCGGGGGAGCACGACAGCCAAAAACATTCAGTACTTC. Translation: CASSRGSTTAKNIQYF.

CDR3 DNA sequence: TGTGCCAGCAGCCAAGGTCTCCAGGGGTTTGAGCAGTTCTTC. This gives the protein CASSQGLQGFEQFF. The rearrangement joins TRBV14 to TRBJ2-1; D perhaps matches TRBD1 (6 bases). V was clipped by 1 base and J by 9 bases, with 13 bases between them. The CDR3 spans 14 residues. Germline V gene sequence: CDR1 SGHDN, CDR2 FVKESK.

The V gene is TRBV7-2, the J gene TRBJ1-1, with D perhaps TRBD1 (5 bases). V gave up 3 bases and J gave up 0 bases, with 14 bases separating them. This CDR3 comprises 16 residues. The germline CDR1 and CDR2 sequences are SGHTA and FQGNSA. CDR3 residues: CASSLEYRPMNTEAFF. The CDR3, as DNA: TGTGCCAGCAGCTTGGAGTACAGGCCCATGAACACTGAAGCTTTCTTT.

V and J are TRBV30 and TRBJ2-2; D unresolved. This CDR3 has 13 residues. Germline CDR1 is GTSNPN and CDR2 is SVGIG (reference sequence). Trimming shortened V by 1 base and J by 5 bases, and 8 bases separated the two germline ends. DNA for the CDR3: TGTGCCTGGAGTGGCGCGGTGACCGGGGAGCTGTTTTTT. Translated, it gives CAWSGAVTGELFF.

The chain joins TRBV7-2 to TRBJ2-3; possible D gene TRBD2, 7 bases. V was shortened by 1 base and J by 7 bases, with 15 bases between the two germline ends. The V gene's germline CDR1 is SGHTA and CDR2 FQGNSA. The CDR3 covers 15 residues. This CDR3 reads CASSLVGGALNTQYF. CDR3 DNA: TGTGCCAGCAGCTTAGTGGGGGGGGCTCTAAATACGCAGTATTTT. Based on the CDR3 plus reference TRBV7-2 and TRBJ2-3, the full variable domain is GAGVSQSPSNKVTEKGKDVELRCDPISGHTALYWYRQSLGQGLEFLIYFQGNSAPDKSGLPSDRFSAERTGGSVSTLTIQRTQQEDSAVYLCASSLVGGALNTQYFGPGTRLTVL.

This clone has a single count. V and J are TRBV7-8 and TRBJ2-3; TRBD2 matches 14 bases. CDR1 and CDR2 from the germline V gene are SGHVS and FQNEAQ. This CDR3 is built from 17 residues. Unmatched junction bases numbered 8, after V lost 5 bases and J lost 4 bases. The CDR3 protein is CASSTWTSGRKADTQYF. The CDR3 DNA reads as TGTGCCAGCAGCACCTGGACTAGCGGGAGGAAGGCAGATACGCAGTATTTT.

The chain combines TRBV7-2 with TRBJ1-3; D gene ambiguous. The CDR3 sequence is 15 residues long. The V and J ends lost 5 bases and 4 bases respectively, with 15 bases between them. CDR1 is SGHTA and CDR2 is FQGNSA in the germline V gene. In nucleotides, the CDR3 is TGTGCCAGCAGCGTAGTGGTTGGCCCCGGAAACACCATATATTTT. Its protein is CASSVVVGPGNTIYF.

The chain couples TRBV10-2 to TRBJ2-1, with TRBD2 identical over 8 bases. V gave up 7 bases and J gave up 7 bases; unmatched junction bases: 6. Germline loops: CDR1 WSHSY, CDR2 SAAADI. This CDR3 has 13 residues. This CDR3 is CASILAGGNEQFF. The CDR3 DNA sequence: TGCGCCAGCATTCTTGCGGGGGGAAATGAGCAGTTCTTC.

The chain couples TRBV7-9 to TRBJ1-5; possible D gene TRBD1, 5 bases. The CDR3 length is 13 residues. Deletions cut 1 base from V and 6 bases from J, with 7 bases between. CDR1 SEHNR and CDR2 FQNEAQ come from the germline V gene (reference sequence). Here the CDR3 DNA reads TGTGCCAGCAGCTTAGAGGGGAGTCAGCCCCAGCATTTT. Protein product: CASSLEGSQPQHF.

This chain links TRBV18 with TRBJ2-3, with a tentative D call TRBD1 (5 bases). Germline CDR1 is KGHSH and CDR2 is LQKENI. Trimming took 3 bases from V and 4 from J, leaving 11 bases between them. The CDR3 covers 14 residues. DNA of the CDR3: TGTGCCAGCTCACCTCAGGGTCCCGCAGATACGCAGTATTTT. It encodes CASSPQGPADTQYF.

The chain uses TRBV4-2 and TRBJ1-4; unclear D gene. V lost 3 bases to trimming and J lost 8 bases, with 19 bases between them. CDR3 length: 16 residues. Germline V gene data show CDR1 as LGHNA and CDR2 as YNFKEQ. Here the CDR3 DNA reads TGTGCCAGCAGCCAGTTCCTGGATACCCCTTTAGAAAAACTGTTTTTT. Translated: CASSQFLDTPLEKLFF.

V gene TRBV4-1 combines with J gene TRBJ2-2; no clear D. The CDR3 consists of 15 residues. V was trimmed by 0 bases and J by 4 bases, leaving 9 bases between them. The germline CDR1 and CDR2 sequences are MGHRA and YSYEKL. The CDR3 DNA follows: TGCGCCAGCAGCCAAGACAGGTTTAGCACCGGGGAGCTGTTTTTT. It translates to CASSQDRFSTGELFF.

Here the CDR3 DNA reads TGTGCCAGCAGTGAGAGGACAGGGCGGTACGAGCAGTACTTC. It specifies CASSERTGRYEQYF. The rearrangement uses TRBV28 and TRBJ2-7, with 8 bases fitting TRBD1. Germline V gene lookup returns CDR1 MDHEN and CDR2 SYDVKM. With 5 bases clipped from V and 4 bases from J, the junction kept 7 bases outside the gene matches. The length of the CDR3 is 14 residues.

This chain uses TRBV10-3 with TRBJ2-7, with 14 bases lining up with TRBD2. Germline assignment: CDR1 ENHRY and CDR2 SYGVKD. The CDR3 extends over 18 amino acids. V lost 0 bases, J lost 4 bases, and 8 bases stayed unmatched. CDR3 DNA: TGTGCCATCAGTGAGTCTATGGGGACTAGCGGGAGCTGGTACGAGCAGTACTTC. It yields the protein CAISESMGTSGSWYEQYF.

V and J are TRBV27 and TRBJ1-5, with 8 nucleotides matching TRBD1. With V trimmed by 1 base and J by 3 bases, 5 bases remained unmatched. The CDR3 contains 16 residues. The germline V gene encodes CDR1 MNHEY and CDR2 SMNVEV (reference sequence). The DNA for the CDR3 is TGTGCCAGCAGTTTATTAGGACAGGGTATCAATCAGCCCCAGCATTTT. This encodes CASSLLGQGINQPQHF.

The CDR3 region has the DNA TGTGCCAGCAACCCTAAAACTAAGACAACAGGGGCCGAGACCCAGTACTTC. It encodes CASNPKTKTTGAETQYF. The genes are TRBV11-2 and TRBJ2-5; 7 bases agree with TRBD1. Germline values: CDR1 SGHAT, CDR2 FQNNGV. V was clipped by 7 bases and J by 5 bases; unmatched bases: 19. The CDR3 runs 17 residues. Variable domain in full (rest from reference TRBV11-2 and TRBJ2-5): EAGVAQSPRYKIIEKRQSVAFWCNPISGHATLYWYQQILGQGPKLLIQFQNNGVVDDSQLPKDRFSAERLKGVDSTLKIQPAKLEDSAVYLCASNPKTKTTGAETQYFGPGTRLLVL.

The chain combines TRBV29-1 with TRBJ1-1, with TRBD1 matching over 10 bases. J was trimmed by 6 bases and V by 7 bases; bases with no gene match: 5. This CDR3 is 12 amino acids long. CDR1 SQVTM and CDR2 ANQGSEA come from the germline V gene. CDR3 protein: CSGGTGESEAFF. DNA of the CDR3: TGCAGCGGGGGGACAGGGGAATCTGAAGCTTTCTTT.

To note about this clone: A junction end diverges from the germline sequence, so it may reflect a read error. V gene TRBV7-6 combines with J gene TRBJ1-1; the D is unclear. Germline CDR1 and CDR2: SGHVS and FNYEAQ. The CDR3 length is 14 residues. The CDR3 loop reads CASSPSGVNTEAFF. The DNA for the CDR3 is TGTGCCAGCAGCCCCTCCGGGGTGAATACTGAAGCTTTCTTT.

The rearrangement uses TRBV30 and TRBJ2-2; 13 nucleotides align to TRBD2. Germline loops: CDR1 GTSNPN, CDR2 SVGIG (reference sequence). V lost 0 bases, J lost 7 bases, and 8 bases stayed unmatched. The CDR3 totals 17 residues. This CDR3 reads CAWSVIRTSGSSGELFF. CDR3 coding DNA: TGTGCCTGGAGTGTTATTAGGACTAGCGGGAGCAGCGGGGAGCTGTTTTTT.

The chain carries TRBV6-5 and TRBJ1-3, with a possible D match to TRBD1 (5 bases). The ends were cut back, 6 bases at V and 0 bases at J, with 12 bases in the middle. This CDR3 has 15 amino acids. Germline lookup yields CDR1 MNHEY and CDR2 SVGAGI. The CDR3 protein is CASRGLLSSGNTIYF. In DNA form, the CDR3 reads TGTGCCAGCAGGGGACTCTTGAGCTCTGGAAACACCATATATTTT.